This T cell receptor (beta chain) was obtained from a study of shared clonotypes between healthy human individuals. Libraries were prepared by immunoSEQ multiplex PCR; TCRdb keeps only in-frame clonotypes and omits some of them. The sample gives hundreds of thousands of clones, around 96% of which show up once; 0.095% to 0.13% is in the top ten. Naive-designated CD8 cells lacked CD45RO, were positively enriched for CCR7, and omitted terminally differentiated effector memory CD45RA+ cells. Donors, healthy HIV-negative adults, lacked recent acute infections or vaccinations. Trimming shortened V by 5 bases and J by 3 bases, and 16 bases separated the two germline ends. CDR1 and CDR2 (germline): GTSNPN, SVGIG (reference sequence). The CDR3 sequence is 14 residues long. Remarks on this clone: Its antigen is unknown.

Study results and caveats: When naive CD4 clonotypes were compared across a few donors, around 4.6% were shared.

This receptor was identified in a woman in her thirties in good health. Sequencing was carried out using naive CD8+ T cells sorted from blood. The rearrangement joins TRBV30 to TRBJ1-1; D gene ambiguous. The DNA for the CDR3 is TGTGCCTGGTCCCCTGGCGTCGGGGACACTGAAGCTTTCTTT. It is translated as CAWSPGVGDTEAFF.